This T cell receptor (beta chain) was retrieved from a study of OX40 agonist ivuxolimab in advanced cancers. In the study overall: While on treatment, patients had intravenous ivuxolimab at 0.01 to 10 mg/kg every 2 weeks. Notes on the study in general: Patients with a partial response at 0.1-3.0 mg/kg had among the lowest clonal expansion.

Concerning this clone itself: Its antigen is undetermined.

CDR3 length: 14 amino acids. The V end was cut by 5 bases, the J end by 4 bases, with 14 bases between. Germline V gene lookup returns CDR1 SSHAT and CDR2 FNYEAQ (reference sequence). It was autoimmune disease history or systemic immunosuppression that excluded patients. Clones were read by immunoSEQ multiplex PCR, and TCRdb kept only the in-frame ones, dropping some. The sample lists 55,000 to 70,000 clones; 75% to 90% were seen once. The sequencing here drew on CD4+ or CD8+ T cells sorted from blood, taken in a trial of the OX40 agonist ivuxolimab. This clonotype was sampled from an adult with an advanced solid tumor such as melanoma, head and neck, liver or kidney cancer. The chain recombines TRBV7-7 with TRBJ2-5; D may be TRBD1 (5 bases). The CDR3, as DNA: TGTGCCAGCAGCCCTGGACACCAGGGAGAGACCCAGTACTTC. It yields the protein CASSPGHQGETQYF.